This TCR beta chain was recovered during a study of graft-versus-host responses after intestinal transplantation. Study information: Anti-thymocyte globulin served as induction for all recipients, who then took tacrolimus and steroids for 2 to 4 years. Findings and caveats of the study: Early post-transplant HvG declines were associated with peak circulating GvH clone levels. Graft-versus-host to host-versus-graft clonal ratios in allografts were high in patients with graft-donor T cell macrochimerism. There were GvH clones found in recipient marrow, and some of them appeared first in ileum or blood.

Clones were sequenced by immunoSEQ multiplex PCR, and TCRdb holds only the in-frame ones, with some missing. In the table there are approximately 80,000 clones, roughly 89% of which are singletons. Looked up from germline, CDR1 is SEHNR and CDR2 is FQNEAQ (reference sequence). This CDR3 contains 15 residues. With V trimmed by 1 base and J by 7 bases, 10 bases remained unmatched. About this clone: Its cognate antigen is unknown.

The receptor was isolated from a human donor who received an intestinal transplant. The chain couples TRBV7-9 to TRBJ2-7; 7 bases match TRBD1. Sequenced here: unstimulated CD4+ T cells sorted from spleen or lymph node cells, sampled before intestinal transplant. The CDR3 region is CASSLGEGGVGEQYF. The CDR3 bases are TGTGCCAGCAGCTTAGGTGAAGGGGGCGTCGGGGAGCAGTACTTC.